This T cell receptor (beta chain) was identified during a study of cytomegalovirus exposure and HLA in healthy donors. Study-level background: Most genotyped donors, 65% to 85% of 398, had Caucasian-associated genetic ancestry.

The PCR used 60 Vbeta and 13 Jbeta primers. TCRdb's copy holds only in-frame clones and misses some; the assay was immunoSEQ multiplex PCR. The table has around 99,000 clones, 60% to 80% seen once. Regarding this clone: Its antigen is not identified.

Notes on the study in general: Accurate predictions that matched the HLA-A and HLA-B alleles of most subjects were reportedly made from TCR beta sequences. When a later analysis was performed, an Asian-associated ancestry cluster reportedly had fewer N-insertions than the approximately 690-donor mean.

CDR3 size: 14 residues. V was clipped by 4 bases and J by 2 bases, with 9 bases between them. Per germline, CDR1 MNHNS and CDR2 SASEGT. The sequence derives from a man younger than 35 in good health and CMV-seronegative. Sequencing was carried out using PBMCs. The chain joins TRBV6-1 to TRBJ2-1; D may be TRBD1 (5 bases). In DNA, the CDR3 is TGTGCCAGCAGTGCCAGGGCCACCTACAATGAGCAGTTCTTC. Amino acid sequence: CASSARATYNEQFF.